Listed below are T cell receptor beta chains from one sample, sequenced in a study of long-term antiretroviral therapy in people with HIV. Here immunoSEQ multiplex PCR was the method, and the copy in TCRdb shows in-frame clones only, minus some. The sample contains about 16,000 clones, over 70% of which appear only once. The sample was unsorted PBMCs, taken approximately 14 months before starting antiretroviral therapy. Receptors originate from a man under 40 with HIV. The conserved cysteine and the conserved F or W are not part of the CDR3 here.

cdr3_length: 14; v_call: TRBV5-6; j_call: TRBJ2-3; cdr3_aa: ASSLRLAGAGDTQY
cdr3_length: 13; v_call: TRBV14; j_call: TRBJ2-5; cdr3_aa: ASSQEPGFGVAQY
cdr3_length: 12; v_call: TRBV6-5; j_call: TRBJ2-1; cdr3_aa: ASSSGGRANEQF
cdr3_length: 11; v_call: TRBV7-9; j_call: TRBJ2-1; cdr3_aa: ASSRPSNNEQF
cdr3_length: 11; v_call: TRBV14; j_call: TRBJ1-1; cdr3_aa: ASSPDSYPEAF
cdr3_length: 12; v_call: TRBV9; j_call: TRBJ2-7; cdr3_aa: ASSVVAGGHEQY
cdr3_length: 16; v_call: TRBV18; j_call: TRBJ1-4; cdr3_aa: ASSPLNGGKATNEKLF
cdr3_length: 11; v_call: TRBV7-9; j_call: TRBJ2-7; cdr3_aa: ASSERGNYEQY
cdr3_length: 11; v_call: TRBV4-1; j_call: TRBJ1-2; cdr3_aa: ASSQEQNYGYT
cdr3_length: 10; v_call: TRBV2; j_call: TRBJ1-2; cdr3_aa: ASSVRGYGYT
cdr3_length: 14; v_call: TRBV28; j_call: TRBJ2-6; cdr3_aa: ASSHLGNSGANVLT
cdr3_length: 17; v_call: TRBV4-2; j_call: TRBJ1-4; cdr3_aa: ASSQARDSEGRTNEKLF
cdr3_length: 12; v_call: TRBV27; j_call: TRBJ2-1; cdr3_aa: ASWKERGYNEQF
cdr3_length: 10; v_call: TRBV19; j_call: TRBJ1-1; cdr3_aa: ASCRVPTEAF
cdr3_length: 13; v_call: TRBV11-2; j_call: TRBJ1-5; cdr3_aa: ASSSGAGPHQPQH
cdr3_length: 11; v_call: TRBV29-1; j_call: TRBJ2-5; cdr3_aa: SAPGQGQETQY
cdr3_length: 13; v_call: TRBV18; j_call: TRBJ1-1; cdr3_aa: ASSPLLTGGSEAF
cdr3_length: 11; v_call: TRBV6-5; j_call: TRBJ2-7; cdr3_aa: ASRAGNYYEQY
cdr3_length: 13; v_call: TRBV4-1; j_call: TRBJ1-2; cdr3_aa: ASSQALTGLAGYT
cdr3_length: 9; v_call: TRBV20-1; j_call: TRBJ1-5; cdr3_aa: SARDARGQH
cdr3_length: 17; v_call: TRBV5-6; j_call: TRBJ2-2; cdr3_aa: ASSLGPDWDRENTGELF
cdr3_length: 11; v_call: TRBV7-2; j_call: TRBJ1-2; cdr3_aa: ASSRQDNYGYT
cdr3_length: 14; v_call: TRBV5-4; j_call: TRBJ1-2; cdr3_aa: ASSLEGIGGYGGYT
cdr3_length: 12; v_call: TRBV7-9; j_call: TRBJ2-7; cdr3_aa: ASSLALGVSEQY
cdr3_length: 15; v_call: TRBV9; j_call: TRBJ1-3; cdr3_aa: ASSAVELQLAGNTIY
cdr3_length: 12; v_call: TRBV2; j_call: TRBJ2-1; cdr3_aa: ASSRLALANEQF
cdr3_length: 12; v_call: TRBV30; j_call: TRBJ2-4; cdr3_aa: AAHWDVTKNIQY
cdr3_length: 13; v_call: TRBV6-5; j_call: TRBJ2-2; cdr3_aa: ASRAPTGNTGELF
cdr3_length: 14; v_call: TRBV10-1; j_call: TRBJ1-1; cdr3_aa: ASSEDTGGLNTEAF
cdr3_length: 10; v_call: TRBV30; j_call: TRBJ2-5; cdr3_aa: AWNRGQETQY
cdr3_length: 12; v_call: TRBV5-1; j_call: TRBJ1-1; cdr3_aa: ASSEGQPNTEAF
cdr3_length: 13; v_call: TRBV5-1; j_call: TRBJ1-1; cdr3_aa: ASSFGQGADTEAF
cdr3_length: 14; v_call: TRBV2; j_call: TRBJ2-1; cdr3_aa: ASSRTSGRAITEQF
cdr3_length: 12; v_call: TRBV18; j_call: TRBJ2-1; cdr3_aa: ASSPILRGNEQF
cdr3_length: 12; v_call: TRBV7-2; j_call: TRBJ2-7; cdr3_aa: ASSWRAGVVEQY
cdr3_length: 13; v_call: TRBV18; j_call: TRBJ1-1; cdr3_aa: ASSPEGRPGTEAF
cdr3_length: 12; v_call: TRBV7-3; j_call: TRBJ2-1; cdr3_aa: ASSRSGGVNEQF
cdr3_length: 16; v_call: TRBV11-2; j_call: TRBJ2-1; cdr3_aa: ASSFSHLLSGVYNEQF
cdr3_length: 12; v_call: TRBV5-1; j_call: TRBJ1-1; cdr3_aa: ASSKWGPETEAF
cdr3_length: 13; v_call: TRBV19; j_call: TRBJ2-1; cdr3_aa: ASSIESLASNEQF
cdr3_length: 14; v_call: TRBV6-6; j_call: TRBJ2-1; cdr3_aa: ASSWVLAEPDNEQF
cdr3_length: 12; v_call: TRBV15; j_call: TRBJ2-5; cdr3_aa: ATSRDLFRETQY
cdr3_length: 13; v_call: TRBV6-6; j_call: TRBJ2-3; cdr3_aa: ASSYSGQSTDTQY
cdr3_length: 16; v_call: TRBV11-3; j_call: TRBJ2-1; cdr3_aa: ASSLDRLAGGPGDEQF
cdr3_length: 11; v_call: TRBV2; j_call: TRBJ1-1; cdr3_aa: ASSLAWNTEAF